This T cell receptor beta chain was recorded in a study of cytotoxic CD8 clonotypes in ibrutinib-treated CLL. Study-level results: On treatment, the uncommon public clonotypes contracted or remained stable. Baseline clonality, higher than in age-matched healthy donors, tracked circulating CD8+ T-cell counts. The study found clonality rose at ibrutinib response, then fell toward baseline at progression.

A remark on this clone: Its cognate antigen is unknown.

Trimming took 5 bases from V and 4 from J, leaving 12 bases between them. Germline V gives CDR1 SGHTA, CDR2 FQGTGA. The length of the CDR3 is 15 residues. Generated by immunoSEQ multiplex PCR, the TCRdb table keeps only in-frame clones and is missing some. The sample shows hundreds of thousands of clones, over 65% of them seen only once. The rearrangement joins TRBV7-3 to TRBJ1-6, with D perhaps matching TRBD1 (5 bases). The starting material was PBMCs, obtained after 12 months of ibrutinib treatment. This sequence originates from a human donor with chronic lymphocytic leukemia. The chain's CDR3 is CASSQGSLYNSPLHF. The DNA of the CDR3 is TGTGCCAGCAGCCAGGGTTCCCTTTATAATTCACCCCTCCACTTT.